This is a list of T cell receptor beta chains from one sample in a study of blood T cell repertoires in COVID-19. TCRdb's copy holds only in-frame clones and misses some; the assay was immunoSEQ multiplex PCR. The table lists roughly 240,000 clones, about 89% of them singletons. The sequenced sample consisted of peripheral blood. All receptors come from an older woman who had recovered from COVID-19. CDR3s leave out the opening cysteine and the closing phenylalanine or tryptophan. Size is stated for part of the rows, as once, few or many counts, or as a class when the clone is expanded.

>TRBJ2-7|-|TRBV5-1
ASSLTPGTSRSNYEQY
>TRBJ1-1|few|TRBV5-1
ASSLALSRLSTEAF
>TRBJ1-5|many|TRBV29-1
SVSQGYSNQPQH
>TRBJ2-1|-|TRBV29-1
SVGGGSRDRAYNEQF
>TRBJ2-1|-|TRBV4-1
ASSHLELAGHNGEQF
>TRBJ1-2|few|TRBV2
ASTGTVLSGYT
>TRBJ1-1|-|TRBV18
ASSRRVDNTEAF
>TRBJ1-2|-|TRBV14
ASSKLGTEEYGYT
>TRBJ2-1|-|TRBV4-2
ASSQDRTSDEQF
>TRBJ1-2|-|TRBV3-1/TRBV3-2
ASSLRQAPGT
>TRBJ2-1|once|TRBV9
ASSDRGYNEQF
>TRBJ1-2|-|TRBV11-2
ASSLTQGYGYT
>TRBJ2-7|-|TRBV29-1
SVRSQGDREDEQY
>TRBJ1-2|-|TRBV4-3
ASSQEGAGWDGYT
>TRBJ2-5|once|TRBV4-2
ASSQVGAGQQETQY
>TRBJ2-7|-|TRBV5-1
ASSPGTGGLYEQY
>TRBJ2-7|-|TRBV19
ASSVQGARYEQY
>TRBJ2-7|-|TRBV13
ASSWGKRAGKYEQY
>TRBJ2-7|once|TRBV5-4
ASSLPGDEQY
>TRBJ1-2|-|TRBV6-5
ASRKDRENYGYT
>TRBJ2-3|-|TRBV19
ASSIPSGGADTQY
>TRBJ1-2|-|TRBV18
ASSPNSGGEGGYT
>TRBJ1-5|-|TRBV5-6
ASSLGQTDYQPQH
>TRBJ2-2|-|TRBV4-3
ASSQEAPSPLNTGELF
>TRBJ2-2|-|TRBV5-1
ASSPGHLGLAGGMNTGELF
>TRBJ1-2|-|TRBV6-5
ASSYSGTGNNYGYT
>TRBJ2-5|-|TRBV5-1
ASSPGTGQETQY
>TRBJ1-1|-|TRBV28
ASSLVQSMNTEAF
>TRBJ2-5|once|TRBV24-1
ATSDPRTTGEMPQETQY
>TRBJ2-7|-|TRBV6-6
ASSYEGGGYEQY
>TRBJ1-2|-|TRBV7-9
ASSFPNPGYGYT
>TRBJ1-5|few|TRBV19
ATWGGAYQPQH
>TRBJ2-2|once|TRBV6-5
ASSPDRAITGELF
>TRBJ2-5|-|TRBV29-1
SVDRGGTRY
>TRBJ2-3|-|TRBV7-8
ASSPTDSGGTYSTDTQY
>TRBJ2-2|-|TRBV24-1
ATSDLPGRGNTGELF
>TRBJ2-2|-|TRBV9
ASSPLYIRGQSSTGELF
>TRBJ2-1|-|TRBV5-5
ASSPLARSYNEQF
>TRBJ1-2|-|TRBV3-1/TRBV3-2
ASSQGRGNYGYT
>TRBJ2-5|-|TRBV4-2
ASSQGASGGAQETQY
>TRBJ2-5|few|TRBV6-2/TRBV6-3
ASSYGGLAGETQY
>TRBJ2-3|-|TRBV21-1
ASSKAERQPSTDTQY
>TRBJ2-1|once|TRBV15
ATSRGTSLYNEQF
>TRBJ1-4|-|TRBV7-7
ASSLVRDSRNEKLF
>TRBJ1-4|-|TRBV10-3
AIRLEETGGLREKLF
>TRBJ2-5|few|TRBV9
ASSVVPSGSETQY
>TRBJ1-1|-|TRBV27
ASRTGTGDAF
>TRBJ2-1|-|TRBV3-1/TRBV3-2
ASGRVEQF
>TRBJ2-7|-|TRBV6-5
ASTRLQGAYEQY
>TRBJ1-1|-|TRBV6-5
ASSQQGGTEAF
>TRBJ2-1|-|TRBV9
ASSPPLNRVVEQF